This T cell receptor (beta chain) stems from a study of blood T cells in healthy people across ages. Study-wide findings and caveats: Expanded clonotype shifts may have been confounded, as the donors had an unknown CMV status.

It was with a sample-barcoded 5' primer and a J-beta primer mix that a second PCR of about 6 to 12 cycles was run. The authors tagged each cDNA molecule using a template-switch adaptor with 12 random nucleotides. TCRdb reprocessed the 5' RACE reads via MiXCR and lists one record per CDR3 protein. Of 600,000 to 1,000,000 distinct CDR3 sequences listed, roughly 64% are singletons. Points on this clonotype: Its cognate antigen is unknown. This may be a read error: a much more frequent sequence differs by one nucleotide.

Donors each provided about 10 milliliters of peripheral blood. Trimming cost V 5 bases and J 5 bases, with 16 bases left between them. CDR1 SGHNT and CDR2 YENEEA come from the germline V gene. The CDR3 consists of 15 residues. The sequenced sample was blood. The TCR comes from a man aged 25 to 40 in good health. This chain uses TRBV11-3 with TRBJ2-1; D is uncertain. The CDR3 sequence is CASSVFGSTDNEQFF. In DNA form, the CDR3 reads TGTGCCAGCAGCGTATTCGGATCTACCGACAATGAGCAGTTCTTC.